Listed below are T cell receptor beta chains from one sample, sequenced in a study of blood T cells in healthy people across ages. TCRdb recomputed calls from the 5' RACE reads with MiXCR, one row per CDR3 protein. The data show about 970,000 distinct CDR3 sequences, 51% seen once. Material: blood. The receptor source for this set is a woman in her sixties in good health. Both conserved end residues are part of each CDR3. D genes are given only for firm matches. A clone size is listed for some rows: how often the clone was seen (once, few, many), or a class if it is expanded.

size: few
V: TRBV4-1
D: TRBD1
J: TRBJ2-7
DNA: TGCGCCAGCAGCCAACTGACAGGGGACCGGTACGAGCAGTACTTC
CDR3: CASSQLTGDRYEQYF

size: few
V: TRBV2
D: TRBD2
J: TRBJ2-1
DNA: TGTGCCAGCAACATACTAGCGGGAGGAGGCAATGAGCAGTTCTTC
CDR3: CASNILAGGGNEQFF

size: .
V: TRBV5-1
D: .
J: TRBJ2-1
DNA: TGCGCCAGCAGCTTGGCCCCGGGGAACGACTACAATGAGCAGTTCTTC
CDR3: CASSLAPGNDYNEQFF

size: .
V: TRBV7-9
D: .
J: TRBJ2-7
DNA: TGTGCCAGCAGCCACAGCGGGACAGCGGCGTACGAGCAGTACTTC
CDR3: CASSHSGTAAYEQYF

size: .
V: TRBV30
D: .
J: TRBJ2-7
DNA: TGTGCCTGGAGTCGGCAGGGTTCCCACGAGCAGTACTTC
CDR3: CAWSRQGSHEQYF

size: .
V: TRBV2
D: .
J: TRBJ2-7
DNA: TGTGCCAGCAGTGAGTTGCGTAGTCCGGACGAGCAGTACTTC
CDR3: CASSELRSPDEQYF

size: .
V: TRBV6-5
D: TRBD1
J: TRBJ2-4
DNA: TGTGCCAGCAGGCCCCGGGACAGGGGGCAAAACATTCAGTACTTC
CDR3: CASRPRDRGQNIQYF

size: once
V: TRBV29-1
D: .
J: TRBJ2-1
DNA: TGCAGCGTTGAAAGGGGGGGAGGTGAGCAGTTCTTC
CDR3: CSVERGGGEQFF

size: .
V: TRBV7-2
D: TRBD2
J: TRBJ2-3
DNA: TGTGCCAGCACCGGGACTAGCGGGAGTGATACGCAGTATTTT
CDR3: CASTGTSGSDTQYF

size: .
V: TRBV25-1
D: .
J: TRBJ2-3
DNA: TGTGCCAGCACAGGGCGGTTAGATACGCAGTATTTT
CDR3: CASTGRLDTQYF

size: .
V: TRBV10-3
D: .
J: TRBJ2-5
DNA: TGTGCCATCGGCTCGGGGGGCAGAGAGACCCAGTACTTC
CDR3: CAIGSGGRETQYF

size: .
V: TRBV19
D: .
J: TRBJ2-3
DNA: TGTGCCAGTAGTACCCCTGGGTCAGGCCCAGATACGCAGTATTTT
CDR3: CASSTPGSGPDTQYF

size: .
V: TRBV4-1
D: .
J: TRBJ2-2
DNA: TGCGCCAGCAGGTCCCGGTCTCAAACTTTTACGAACACCGGGGAGCTGTTTTTT
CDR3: CASRSRSQTFTNTGELFF

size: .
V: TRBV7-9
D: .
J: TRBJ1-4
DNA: TGTGCCAGCAGCCGGAATAAGGGTAGAGATGAAAAACTGTTTTTT
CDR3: CASSRNKGRDEKLFF

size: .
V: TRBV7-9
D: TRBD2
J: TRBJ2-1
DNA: TGTGCCAGCAGCTTCGGACTAGGGAAACCTAATGAGCAGTTCTTC
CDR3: CASSFGLGKPNEQFF

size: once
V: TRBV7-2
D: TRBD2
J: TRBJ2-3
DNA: TGTGCCAGCAGCTTATGGGGAGGGCCTCGCACAGATACGCAGTATTTT
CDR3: CASSLWGGPRTDTQYF

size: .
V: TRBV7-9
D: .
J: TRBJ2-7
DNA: TGTGCCAGCAGCGCAGACAGTCCCTACGAGCAGTACTTC
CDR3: CASSADSPYEQYF

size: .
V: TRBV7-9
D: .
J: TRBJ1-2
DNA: TGTGCCAGCAGCAAAGGAGTGCTTGGCTACACCTTC
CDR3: CASSKGVLGYTF

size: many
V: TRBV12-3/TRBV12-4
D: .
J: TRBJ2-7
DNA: TGTGCCAGCAGTAGACCAGAGACCTACGAGCAGTACTTC
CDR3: CASSRPETYEQYF

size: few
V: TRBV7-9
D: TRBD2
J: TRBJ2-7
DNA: TGTGCCAGCAGACGTAGCGGGACGACCTACGAGCAGTACTTC
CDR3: CASRRSGTTYEQYF

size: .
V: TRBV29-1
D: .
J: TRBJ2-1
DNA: TGCAGCGTTGATGATCTGGCCGTAAGGGATGAGCAGTTCTTC
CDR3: CSVDDLAVRDEQFF

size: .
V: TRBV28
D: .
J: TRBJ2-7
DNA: TGTGCCAGCCTAGAGCGGGCAGGGAGCTACGAGCAGTACTTC
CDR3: CASLERAGSYEQYF

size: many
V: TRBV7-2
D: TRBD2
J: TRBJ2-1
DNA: TGTGCCAGCAGTTCTAGCGGGAGTTATAATGAGCAGTTCTTC
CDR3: CASSSSGSYNEQFF

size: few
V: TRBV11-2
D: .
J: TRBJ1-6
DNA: TGTGCCAGCAGCCCCCAACAGGGATTTTTCGTCTCACCCCTCCACTTT
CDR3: CASSPQQGFFVSPLHF

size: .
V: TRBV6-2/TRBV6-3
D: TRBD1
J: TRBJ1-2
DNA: TGTGCCAGCAGTAACCCGGGACAGGGAGCGAATGGCTGCACCTTC
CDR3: CASSNPGQGANGCTF

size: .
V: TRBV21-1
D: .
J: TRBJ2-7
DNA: TGTGCCAGCAGCAAAGCCAATACCCTAGGGCGGGAGCGGCCCTACGAGCAGTACTTC
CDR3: CASSKANTLGRERPYEQYF

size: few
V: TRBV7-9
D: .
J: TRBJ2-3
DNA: TGTGCCAGCACTGGTGGCGGTAGCACAGATACGCAGTATTTT
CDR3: CASTGGGSTDTQYF

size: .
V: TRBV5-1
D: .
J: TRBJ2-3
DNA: TGCGCCAGCAGCTTGGAGCCAGGGCTCACAGATACGCAGTATTTT
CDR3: CASSLEPGLTDTQYF

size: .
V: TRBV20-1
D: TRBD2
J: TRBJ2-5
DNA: TGCAGTGCTAGTATTATCGGGAGGAGCGATGAGCAGTACTTC
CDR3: CSASIIGRSDEQYF

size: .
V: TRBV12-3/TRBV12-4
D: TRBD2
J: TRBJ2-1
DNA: TGTGCCAGCAGTGCCCCTGGACTAGCGGAGCAGTTCTTC
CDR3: CASSAPGLAEQFF

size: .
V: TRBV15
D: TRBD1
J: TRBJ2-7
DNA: TGTGCCACCAGCAGACAGGGGGCTCCCTACGAGCAGTACTTC
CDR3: CATSRQGAPYEQYF

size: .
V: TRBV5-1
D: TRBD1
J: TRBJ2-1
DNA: TGCGCCAGCAGCGGGTGGCCAGGGGGCTCGAATGAGCAGTTCTTC
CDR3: CASSGWPGGSNEQFF

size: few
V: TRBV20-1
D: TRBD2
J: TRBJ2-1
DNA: TGCAGTGCAAACCAAGCGGGAGCCCCAGAGTACTACAATGAGCAGTTCTTC
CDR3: CSANQAGAPEYYNEQFF

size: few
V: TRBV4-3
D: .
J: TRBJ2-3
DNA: TGCGCCAGCAGCCAAGATAAACAGGACGTACTCACAGATACGCAGTATTTT
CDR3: CASSQDKQDVLTDTQYF

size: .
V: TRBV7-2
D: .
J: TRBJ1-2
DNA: TGTGCCAGCAGCGGGGGGGGTAGGACTAACTATGGCTACACCTTC
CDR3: CASSGGGRTNYGYTF

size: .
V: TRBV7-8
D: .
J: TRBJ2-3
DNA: TGTGCCAGCAGCGAACGACCGGAAGATACGCAGTATTTT
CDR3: CASSERPEDTQYF

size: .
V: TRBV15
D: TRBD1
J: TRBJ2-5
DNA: TGTGCCTCTACCTCAGGGGGCGCGGGGCAAGAGACCCAGTACTTC
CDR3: CASTSGGAGQETQYF

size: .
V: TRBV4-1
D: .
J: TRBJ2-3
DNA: TGCGCCAGCAGCCAAGTCCCGGGATCCATCTTCACAGATACGCAGTATTTT
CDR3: CASSQVPGSIFTDTQYF

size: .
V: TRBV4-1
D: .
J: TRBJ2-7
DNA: TGCGCCAGCAGCCAAGAGAGGACAGACATTGGCGAGCAGTACTTC
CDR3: CASSQERTDIGEQYF

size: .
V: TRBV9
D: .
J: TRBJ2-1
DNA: TGTGCCAGCAGCGTAGGGCCCGGGCAAAACAATGAGCAGTTCTTC
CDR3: CASSVGPGQNNEQFF

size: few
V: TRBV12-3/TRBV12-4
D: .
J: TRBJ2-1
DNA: TGTGCCAGCATCGGAGCTCCGACGGGTGGTGAGCAGTTCTTC
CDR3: CASIGAPTGGEQFF

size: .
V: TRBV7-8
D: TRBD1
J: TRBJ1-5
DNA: TGTGCCAGCAGCAAGGACAGGGTCTTGAGCAATCAGCCCCAGCATTTT
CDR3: CASSKDRVLSNQPQHF

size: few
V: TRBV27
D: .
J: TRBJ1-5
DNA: TGTGCCAGCGGCCAGGGACTCCATCAGCCCCAGCATTTT
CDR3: CASGQGLHQPQHF

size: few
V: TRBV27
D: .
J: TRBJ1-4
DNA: TGTGCCAGTCAAGGGGCAACTAATGAAAAACTGTTTTTT
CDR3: CASQGATNEKLFF

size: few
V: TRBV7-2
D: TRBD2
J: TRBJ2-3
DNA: TGTGCCAGCAGCCTGACCGCGGGAGGGCCCGTAGATACGCAGTATTTT
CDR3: CASSLTAGGPVDTQYF

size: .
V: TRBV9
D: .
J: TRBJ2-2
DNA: TGTGCCAGCAGCAACCCGACGGGGACTCTGAACACCGGGGAGCTGTTTTTT
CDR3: CASSNPTGTLNTGELFF

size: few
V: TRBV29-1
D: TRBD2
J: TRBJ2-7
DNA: TGCAGCGTTGAAGGGACTAGAATGGCACAGTACTTC
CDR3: CSVEGTRMAQYF

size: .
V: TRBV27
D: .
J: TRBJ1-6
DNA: TGTGCCAGCAGTTTAGCCCCCTTAGTGTCACCCCTCCACTTT
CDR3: CASSLAPLVSPLHF

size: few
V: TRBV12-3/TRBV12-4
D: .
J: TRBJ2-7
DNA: TGTGCCAGCCGCCTGTCAGGGATGCCCTACGAGCAGTACTTC
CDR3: CASRLSGMPYEQYF

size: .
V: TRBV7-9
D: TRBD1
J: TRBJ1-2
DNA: TGTGCCAGCAGCTACGACCGGGACAGGGCTTTTGCTGGCTACACCTTC
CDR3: CASSYDRDRAFAGYTF

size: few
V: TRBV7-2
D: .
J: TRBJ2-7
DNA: TGTGCCAGCAGCTTGGCGGGACAACCCTCCTACGAGCAGTACTTC
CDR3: CASSLAGQPSYEQYF

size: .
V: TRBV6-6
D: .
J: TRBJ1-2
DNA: TGTGCCAGCAGTTACCTCGCGTCGGTAGGCGGCTACACCTTC
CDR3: CASSYLASVGGYTF

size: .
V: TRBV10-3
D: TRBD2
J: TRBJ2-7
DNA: TGTGCCATCAGTGTCACTAGCGGAAGCTACAATGAGCAGTACTTC
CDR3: CAISVTSGSYNEQYF

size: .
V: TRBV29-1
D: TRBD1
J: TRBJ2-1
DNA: TGCAGCGGAGGGAGGACAGGGGGCTCCTACAATGAGCAGTTCTTC
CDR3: CSGGRTGGSYNEQFF

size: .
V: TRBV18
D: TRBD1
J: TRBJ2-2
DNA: TGTGCCAGCTCACGCGCCGGGACAGAAATAAACACCGGGGAGCTGTTTTTT
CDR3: CASSRAGTEINTGELFF

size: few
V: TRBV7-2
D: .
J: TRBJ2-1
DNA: TGTGCCAGCAGCCCTCAAGGGACGCCGGGGCACAATGAGCAGTTCTTC
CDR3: CASSPQGTPGHNEQFF

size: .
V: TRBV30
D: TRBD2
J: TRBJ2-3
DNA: TGTGCCTGGGACTACTCGCGGGAGGGGGATACGCAGTATTTT
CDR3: CAWDYSREGDTQYF

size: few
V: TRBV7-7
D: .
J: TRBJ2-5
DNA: TGTGCCAGCTGCTCGATTGCCTTTCAAGAGACCCAGTACTTC
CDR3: CASCSIAFQETQYF

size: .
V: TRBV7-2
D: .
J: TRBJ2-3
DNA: TGTGCCAGCAGCTCCCGGGCCCGGGATACGCAGTATTTT
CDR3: CASSSRARDTQYF

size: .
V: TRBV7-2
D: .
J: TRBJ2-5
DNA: TGTGCCAGCAGCTTATACTCCATGGAACAAGAGACCCAGTACTTC
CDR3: CASSLYSMEQETQYF